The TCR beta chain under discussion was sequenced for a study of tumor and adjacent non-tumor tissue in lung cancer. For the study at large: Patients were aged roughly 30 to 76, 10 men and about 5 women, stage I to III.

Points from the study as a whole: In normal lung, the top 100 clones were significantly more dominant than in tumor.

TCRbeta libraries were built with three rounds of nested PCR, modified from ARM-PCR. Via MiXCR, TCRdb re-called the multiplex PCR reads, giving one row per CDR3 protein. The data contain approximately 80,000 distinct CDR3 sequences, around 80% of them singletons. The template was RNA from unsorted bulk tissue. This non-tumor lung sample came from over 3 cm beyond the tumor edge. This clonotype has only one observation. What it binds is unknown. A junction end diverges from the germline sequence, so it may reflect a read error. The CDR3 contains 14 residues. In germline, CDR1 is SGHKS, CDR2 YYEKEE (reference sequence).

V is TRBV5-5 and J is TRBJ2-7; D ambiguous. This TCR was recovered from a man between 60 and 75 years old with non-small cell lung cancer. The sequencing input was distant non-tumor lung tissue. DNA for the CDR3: TGTGCCAGCAGCCAAAACCTTCACCTCTACGATCAGTACTTC. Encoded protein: CASSQNLHLYDQYF.